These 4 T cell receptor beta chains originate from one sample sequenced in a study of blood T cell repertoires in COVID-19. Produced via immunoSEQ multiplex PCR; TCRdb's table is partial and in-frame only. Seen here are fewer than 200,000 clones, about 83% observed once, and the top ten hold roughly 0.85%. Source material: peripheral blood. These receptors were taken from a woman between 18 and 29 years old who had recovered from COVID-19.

In nucleotides, the CDR3 is TGTGCCAGCAGCAAAGCGGGTAGCGGGGGGGGAGATACGCAGTATTTT. Residues: CASSKAGSGGGDTQYF. This sequence joins TRBV21-1 and TRBJ2-3; the table's D call TRBD2 went unverified against the DNA. TRBV21-1 is a pseudogene segment. There are 16 residues in the CDR3.

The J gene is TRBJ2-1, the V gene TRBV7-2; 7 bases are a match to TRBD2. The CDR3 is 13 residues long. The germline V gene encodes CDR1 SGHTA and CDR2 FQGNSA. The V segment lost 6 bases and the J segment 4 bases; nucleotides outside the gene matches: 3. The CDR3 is CASRSGAYNEQFF. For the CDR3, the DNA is TGTGCCAGCAGAAGCGGGGCTTACAATGAGCAGTTCTTC.

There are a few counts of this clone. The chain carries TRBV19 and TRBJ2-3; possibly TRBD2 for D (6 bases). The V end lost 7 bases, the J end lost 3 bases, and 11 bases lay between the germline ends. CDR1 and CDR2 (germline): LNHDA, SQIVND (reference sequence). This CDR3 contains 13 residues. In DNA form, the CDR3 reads TGTGCCAGTACGGCGGGGACTACAGATACGCAGTATTTT. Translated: CASTAGTTDTQYF.

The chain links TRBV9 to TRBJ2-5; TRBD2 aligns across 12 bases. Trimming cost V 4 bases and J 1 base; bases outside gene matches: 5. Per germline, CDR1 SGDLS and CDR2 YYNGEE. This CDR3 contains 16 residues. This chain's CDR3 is CASSMTSGGPQETQYF. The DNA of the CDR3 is TGTGCCAGCAGCATGACTAGCGGGGGTCCCCAAGAGACCCAGTACTTC.